A selection of T cell receptor beta chains follows, all from one sample in a study of T cell repertoires in cytomegalovirus infection. TCRdb ran MiXCR on the reads and lists one entry per CDR3 protein. The sample has 290,000 or so distinct CDR3 sequences, 9.6% seen once. The material sequenced was PBMCs. These receptor sequences come from a human donor in good health (CMV status not recorded). Some clones in this sample may be carry-over from other donors' samples. Both conserved end residues are part of each CDR3. A D gene is named only where the DNA matches it firmly. Clone sizes are given selectively: once, few, many, or a class where the clone is expanded.

J gene,clone size,D gene,V gene,CDR3 protein,CDR3 DNA
TRBJ2-3,many,TRBD2,TRBV20-1,CSVSSGSTDTQYF,TGCAGTGTCTCTAGCGGAAGCACAGATACGCAGTATTTT
TRBJ1-5,many,TRBD1,TRBV28,CASSLLYPISGGASLNQPQHF,TGTGCCAGCAGCCTGCTCTACCCCATTTCAGGGGGTGCGAGTCTTAATCAGCCCCAGCATTTT
TRBJ2-2,few,.,TRBV6-6,CASSYSLGLRMNTGELFF,TGTGCCAGCAGTTACTCACTAGGGTTACGGATGAACACCGGGGAGCTGTTTTTT
TRBJ2-1,many,TRBD2,TRBV6-5,CASSYTGTSKGEQFF,TGTGCCAGCAGTTACACCGGGACTAGCAAGGGTGAGCAGTTCTTC
TRBJ2-1,few,TRBD1,TRBV12-5,CASGLDRGAHEQFF,TGTGCTAGTGGTTTGGACAGGGGGGCGCATGAGCAGTTCTTC
TRBJ1-2,.,.,TRBV11-2,CASSLRRGGSVFHGYTF,TGTGCCAGCAGCCTCCGCCGGGGGGGCTCCGTATTTCATGGCTACACCTTC
TRBJ1-2,many,.,TRBV12-3/TRBV12-4,CASSASGGWGYTF,TGTGCCAGCAGTGCTTCAGGAGGGTGGGGCTACACCTTC
TRBJ2-5,few,.,TRBV29-1,CSVRKRETQYF,TGCAGCGTTCGTAAGAGGGAGACCCAGTACTTC
TRBJ2-7,few,.,TRBV20-1,CSARLGQSYEQYF,TGCAGTGCTAGACTCGGACAGTCCTACGAGCAGTACTTC
TRBJ1-1,many,.,TRBV5-1,CASSPGVPRTEAFF,TGCGCCAGCAGCCCCGGGGTCCCCAGAACTGAAGCTTTCTTT
TRBJ1-5,many,TRBD1,TRBV28,CADTGGKGNQPQHF,TGTGCCGATACAGGGGGCAAAGGCAATCAGCCCCAGCATTTT
TRBJ1-1,many,.,TRBV29-1,CSTAQGYHTEAFF,TGCAGCACCGCTCAGGGATATCACACTGAAGCTTTCTTT